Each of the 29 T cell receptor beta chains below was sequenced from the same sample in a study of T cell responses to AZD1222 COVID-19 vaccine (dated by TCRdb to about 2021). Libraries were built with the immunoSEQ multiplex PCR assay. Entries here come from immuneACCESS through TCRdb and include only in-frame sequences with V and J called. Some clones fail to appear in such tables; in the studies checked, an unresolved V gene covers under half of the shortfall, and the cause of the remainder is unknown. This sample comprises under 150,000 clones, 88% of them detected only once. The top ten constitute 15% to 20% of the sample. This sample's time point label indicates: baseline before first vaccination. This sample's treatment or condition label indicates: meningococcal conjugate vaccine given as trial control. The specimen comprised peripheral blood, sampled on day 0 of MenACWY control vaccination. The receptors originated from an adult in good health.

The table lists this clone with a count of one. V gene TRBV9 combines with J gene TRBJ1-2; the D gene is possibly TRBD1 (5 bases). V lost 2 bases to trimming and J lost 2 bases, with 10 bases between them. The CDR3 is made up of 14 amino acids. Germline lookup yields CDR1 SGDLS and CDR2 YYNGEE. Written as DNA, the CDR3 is TGTGCCAGCAGCGTTGACAGCATGAACTATGGCTACACCTTC. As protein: CASSVDSMNYGYTF.

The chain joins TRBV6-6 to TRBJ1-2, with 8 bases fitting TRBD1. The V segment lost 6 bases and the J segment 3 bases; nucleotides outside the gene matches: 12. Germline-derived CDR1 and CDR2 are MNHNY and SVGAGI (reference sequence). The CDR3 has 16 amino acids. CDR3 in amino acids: CASRHKRDRPDYGYTF. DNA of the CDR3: TGTGCCAGCAGACATAAACGGGACAGGCCAGACTATGGCTACACCTTC.

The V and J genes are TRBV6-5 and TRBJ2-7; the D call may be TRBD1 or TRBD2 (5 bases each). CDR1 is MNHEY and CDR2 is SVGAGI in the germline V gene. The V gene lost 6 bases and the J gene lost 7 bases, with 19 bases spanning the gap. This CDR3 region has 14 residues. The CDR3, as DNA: TGTGCCAGCAGCACCCGGGACCGTGGTCTGGAGCAGTACTTC. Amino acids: CASSTRDRGLEQYF.

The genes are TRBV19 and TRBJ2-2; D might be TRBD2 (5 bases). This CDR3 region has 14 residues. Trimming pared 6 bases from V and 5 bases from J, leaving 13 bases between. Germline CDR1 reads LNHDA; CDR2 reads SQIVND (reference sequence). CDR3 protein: CASRTAGGTGELFF. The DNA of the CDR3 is TGTGCCAGTAGGACTGCGGGTGGGACCGGGGAGCTGTTTTTT.

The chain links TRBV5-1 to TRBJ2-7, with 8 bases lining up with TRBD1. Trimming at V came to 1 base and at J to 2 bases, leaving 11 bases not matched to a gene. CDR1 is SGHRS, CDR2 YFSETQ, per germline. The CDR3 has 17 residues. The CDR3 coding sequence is TGCGCCAGCAGCTTGTTAGGTCGAGGGACAGGCCCCTACGAGCAGTACTTC. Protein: CASSLLGRGTGPYEQYF. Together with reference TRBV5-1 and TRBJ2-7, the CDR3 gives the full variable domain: KAGVTQTPRYLIKTRGQQVTLSCSPISGHRSVSWYQQTPGQGLQFLFEYFSETQRNKGNFPGRFSGRQFSNSRSEMNVSTLELGDSALYLCASSLLGRGTGPYEQYFGPGTRLTVT.

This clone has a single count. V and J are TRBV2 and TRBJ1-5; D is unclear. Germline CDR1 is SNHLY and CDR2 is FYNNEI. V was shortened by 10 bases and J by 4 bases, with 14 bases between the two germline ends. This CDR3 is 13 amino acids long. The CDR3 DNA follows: TGTGCCATCTCAAAGTCGCGGAATCAGCCCCAGCATTTT. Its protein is CAISKSRNQPQHF.

CDR3: CASSQEVIAGEVTGELFF. As DNA, the CDR3 is TGTGCCAGCAGCCAAGAAGTGATAGCGGGAGAAGTCACCGGGGAGCTGTTTTTT. The rearrangement joins TRBV3-1 (or the pseudogene TRBV3-2) to TRBJ2-2; 9 bases agree with TRBD2. The germline CDR1 and CDR2 sequences are LGHDT and YNNKEL (reference sequence). J lost 4 bases, V lost 0 bases, and 9 bases had no gene match. The CDR3 has 18 residues.

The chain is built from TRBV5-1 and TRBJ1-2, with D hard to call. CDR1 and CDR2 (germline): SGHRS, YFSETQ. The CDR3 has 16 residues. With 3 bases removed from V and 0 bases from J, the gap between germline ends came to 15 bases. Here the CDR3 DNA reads TGCGCCAGCAGCTCGCGGGAGGGTGGCTCTAACTATGGCTACACCTTC. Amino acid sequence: CASSSREGGSNYGYTF.

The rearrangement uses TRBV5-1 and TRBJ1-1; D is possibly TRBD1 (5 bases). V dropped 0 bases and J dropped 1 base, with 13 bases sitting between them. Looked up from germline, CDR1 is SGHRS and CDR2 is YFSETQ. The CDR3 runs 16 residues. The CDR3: CASSLGTGLPNTEAFF. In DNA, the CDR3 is TGCGCCAGCAGCTTGGGAACGGGGCTTCCGAACACTGAAGCTTTCTTT.

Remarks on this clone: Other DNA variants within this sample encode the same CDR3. CDR3: CATSDPGQGNEKLFF. The CDR3 DNA is TGTGCCACCAGTGATCCCGGACAGGGGAATGAAAAACTGTTTTTT. The chain combines TRBV24-1 with TRBJ1-4, with 9 bases lining up with TRBD1. The CDR3 length is 15 residues. V shed 3 bases, J shed 5 bases, and the junction held 3 bases outside the gene matches. Germline CDR1 and CDR2: KGHDR and SFDVKD.

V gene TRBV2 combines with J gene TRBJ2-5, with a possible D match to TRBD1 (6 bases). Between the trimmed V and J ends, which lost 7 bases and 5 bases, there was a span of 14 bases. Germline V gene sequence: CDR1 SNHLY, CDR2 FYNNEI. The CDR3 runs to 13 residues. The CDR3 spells CASTRRGSETQYF. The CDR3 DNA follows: TGTGCCAGCACCCGAAGGGGGTCGGAGACCCAGTACTTC.

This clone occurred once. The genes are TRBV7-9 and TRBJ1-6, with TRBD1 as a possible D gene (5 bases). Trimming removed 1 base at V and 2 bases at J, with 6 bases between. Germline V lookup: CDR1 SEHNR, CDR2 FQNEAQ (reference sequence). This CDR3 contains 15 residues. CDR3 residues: CASSLVGAYNSPLHF. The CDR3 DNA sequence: TGTGCCAGCAGCTTAGTAGGGGCCTATAATTCACCCCTCCACTTT.

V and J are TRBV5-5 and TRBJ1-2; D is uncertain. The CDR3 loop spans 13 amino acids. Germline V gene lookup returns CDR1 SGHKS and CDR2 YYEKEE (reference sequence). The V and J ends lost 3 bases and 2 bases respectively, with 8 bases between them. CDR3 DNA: TGTGCCAGCAGCTCGACATTAAACTATGGCTACACCTTC. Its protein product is CASSSTLNYGYTF. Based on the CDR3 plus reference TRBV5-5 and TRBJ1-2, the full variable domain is DAGVTQSPTHLIKTRGQQVTLRCSPISGHKSVSWYQQVLGQGPQFIFQYYEKEERGRGNFPDRFSARQFPNYSSELNVNALLLGDSALYLCASSSTLNYGYTFGSGTRLTVV.

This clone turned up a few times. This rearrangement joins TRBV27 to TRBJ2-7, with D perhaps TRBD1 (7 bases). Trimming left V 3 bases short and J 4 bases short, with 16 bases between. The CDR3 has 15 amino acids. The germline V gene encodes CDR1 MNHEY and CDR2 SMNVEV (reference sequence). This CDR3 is CASSLGRDRLYEQYF. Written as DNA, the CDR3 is TGTGCCAGCAGTTTGGGGCGGGACAGACTATACGAGCAGTACTTC.

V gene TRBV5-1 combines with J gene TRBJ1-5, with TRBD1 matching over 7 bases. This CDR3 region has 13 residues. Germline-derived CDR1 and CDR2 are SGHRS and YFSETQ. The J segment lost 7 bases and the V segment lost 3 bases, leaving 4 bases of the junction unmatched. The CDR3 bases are TGCGCCAGCAGCTCCAGGGGGGACCAGCCCCAGCATTTT. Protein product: CASSSRGDQPQHF.

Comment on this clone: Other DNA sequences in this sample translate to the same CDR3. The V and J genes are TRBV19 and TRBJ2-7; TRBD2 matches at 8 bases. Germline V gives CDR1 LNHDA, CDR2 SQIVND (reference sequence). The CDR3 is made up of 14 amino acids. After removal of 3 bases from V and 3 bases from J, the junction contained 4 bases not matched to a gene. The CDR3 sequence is CASSIGTRSYEQYF. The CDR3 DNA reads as TGTGCCAGTAGTATCGGGACTAGAAGCTACGAGCAGTACTTC.

The CDR3 reads CAWTNEGLSGNTIYF. The CDR3 DNA sequence: TGTGCCTGGACGAACGAGGGCCTCTCTGGAAACACCATATATTTT. The rearrangement joins TRBV30 to TRBJ1-3; D gene uncertain. Trimming left V 4 bases short and J 0 bases short, with 13 bases between. The CDR3 runs 15 residues. Germline V gene data show CDR1 as GTSNPN and CDR2 as SVGIG (reference sequence).

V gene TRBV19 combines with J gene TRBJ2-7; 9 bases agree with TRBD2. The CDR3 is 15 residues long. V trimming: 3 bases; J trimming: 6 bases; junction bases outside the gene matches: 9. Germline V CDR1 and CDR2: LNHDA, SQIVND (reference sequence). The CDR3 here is CASSIFSGGRVEQYF. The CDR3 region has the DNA TGTGCCAGTAGTATTTTCTCTGGCGGGAGGGTCGAGCAGTACTTC.

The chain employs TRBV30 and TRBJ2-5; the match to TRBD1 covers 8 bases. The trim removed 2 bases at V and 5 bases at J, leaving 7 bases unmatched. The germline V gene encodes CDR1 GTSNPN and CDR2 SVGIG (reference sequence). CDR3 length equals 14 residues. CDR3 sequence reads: CAWSRRGRRETQYF. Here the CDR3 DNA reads TGTGCCTGGAGTCGCAGGGGGCGCCGGGAGACCCAGTACTTC.

CDR3 region: CASSIAGGNYEQYF. CDR3 DNA sequence: TGTGCCAGTAGTATAGCGGGAGGTAACTACGAGCAGTACTTC. The rearrangement uses TRBV19 and TRBJ2-7; 7 bases are shared with TRBD2. The V gene end was trimmed by 1 base and the J gene end by 3 bases; junction bases not matched to a gene: 3. Germline V gene data show CDR1 as LNHDA and CDR2 as SQIVND (reference sequence). The CDR3 contains 14 residues. Combining the CDR3 with reference TRBV19 and TRBJ2-7 gives the whole variable domain DGGITQSPKYLFRKEGQNVTLSCEQNLNHDAMYWYRQDPGQGLRLIYYSQIVNDFQKGDIAEGYSVSREKKESFPLTVTSAQKNPTAFYLCASSIAGGNYEQYFGPGTRLTVT.

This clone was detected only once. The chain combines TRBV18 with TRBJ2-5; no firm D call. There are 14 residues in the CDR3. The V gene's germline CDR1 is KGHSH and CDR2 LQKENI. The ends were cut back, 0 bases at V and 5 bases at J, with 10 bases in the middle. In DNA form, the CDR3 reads TGTGCCAGCTCACCACCGTCCCTCAGTGAGACCCAGTACTTC. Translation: CASSPPSLSETQYF. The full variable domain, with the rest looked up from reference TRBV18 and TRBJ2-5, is NAGVMQNPRHLVRRRGQEARLRCSPMKGHSHVYWYRQLPEEGLKFMVYLQKENIIDESGMPKERFSAEFPKEGPSILRIQQVVRGDSAAYFCASSPPSLSETQYFGPGTRLLVL.

CDR3 residues: CASRTGTYGYTF. CDR3 nucleotides: TGTGCCAGCAGAACCGGGACATATGGCTACACCTTC. The chain has TRBV7-9 and TRBJ1-2, with D possibly being TRBD1 (6 bases). The CDR3 loop spans 12 amino acids. Germline CDR1 and CDR2: SEHNR and FQNEAQ (reference sequence). Trimming shortened V by 6 bases and J by 5 bases, and 10 bases separated the two germline ends.

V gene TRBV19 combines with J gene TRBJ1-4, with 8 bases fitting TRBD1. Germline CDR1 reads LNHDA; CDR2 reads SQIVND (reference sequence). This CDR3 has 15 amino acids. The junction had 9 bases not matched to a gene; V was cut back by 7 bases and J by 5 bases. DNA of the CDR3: TGTGCCAGTATCCCAGATGGACAGGGAAATGAAAAACTGTTTTTT. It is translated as CASIPDGQGNEKLFF.

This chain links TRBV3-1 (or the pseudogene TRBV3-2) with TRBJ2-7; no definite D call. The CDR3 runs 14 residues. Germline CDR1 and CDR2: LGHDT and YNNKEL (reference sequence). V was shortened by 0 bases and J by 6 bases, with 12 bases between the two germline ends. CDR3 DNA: TGTGCCAGCAGCCAAGAGATAAAACGATTCGAGCAGTACTTC. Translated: CASSQEIKRFEQYF.

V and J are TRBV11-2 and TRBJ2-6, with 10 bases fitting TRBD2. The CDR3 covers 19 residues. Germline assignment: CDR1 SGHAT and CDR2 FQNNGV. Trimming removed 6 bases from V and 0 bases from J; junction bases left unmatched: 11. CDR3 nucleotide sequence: TGTGCCAGCAGTCGACCGGGACTAGCGAGGGGCTCTGGGGCCAACGTCCTGACTTTC. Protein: CASSRPGLARGSGANVLTF.

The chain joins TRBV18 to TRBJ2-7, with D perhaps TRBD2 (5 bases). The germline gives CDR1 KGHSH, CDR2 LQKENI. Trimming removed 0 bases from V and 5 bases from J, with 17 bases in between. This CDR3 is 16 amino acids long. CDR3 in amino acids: CASSPPVGYAGDEQYF. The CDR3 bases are TGTGCCAGCTCACCACCCGTAGGGTACGCCGGGGACGAGCAGTACTTC. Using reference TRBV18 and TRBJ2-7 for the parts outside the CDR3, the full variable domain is NAGVMQNPRHLVRRRGQEARLRCSPMKGHSHVYWYRQLPEEGLKFMVYLQKENIIDESGMPKERFSAEFPKEGPSILRIQQVVRGDSAAYFCASSPPVGYAGDEQYFGPGTRLTVT.

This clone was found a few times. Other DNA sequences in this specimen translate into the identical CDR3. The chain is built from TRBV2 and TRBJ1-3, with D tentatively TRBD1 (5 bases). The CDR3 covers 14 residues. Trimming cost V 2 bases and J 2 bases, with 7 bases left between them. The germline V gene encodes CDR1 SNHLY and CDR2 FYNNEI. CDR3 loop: CASSEPRAGNTIYF. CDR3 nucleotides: TGTGCCAGCAGTGAACCCAGGGCTGGAAACACCATATATTTT. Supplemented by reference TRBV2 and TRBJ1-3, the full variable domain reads EPEVTQTPSHQVTQMGQEVILRCVPISNHLYFYWYRQILGQKVEFLVSFYNNEISEKSEIFDDQFSVERPDGSNFTLKIRSTKLEDSAMYFCASSEPRAGNTIYFGEGSWLTVV.

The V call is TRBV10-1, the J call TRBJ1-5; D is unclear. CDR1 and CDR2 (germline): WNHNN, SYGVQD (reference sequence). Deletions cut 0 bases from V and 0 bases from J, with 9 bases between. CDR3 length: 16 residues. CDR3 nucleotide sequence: TGCGCCAGCAGTGAGTCTGAACCTATTAGCAATCAGCCCCAGCATTTT. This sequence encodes CASSESEPISNQPQHF.

The CDR3 DNA follows: TGTGCCAGCAGTTGGGGAATTAATGAAAAACTGTTTTTT. Translating gives CASSWGINEKLFF. The rearrangement joins TRBV6-5 to TRBJ1-4; D is undetermined. V lost 4 bases to trimming and J lost 4 bases, with 7 bases between them. The CDR3 has 13 amino acids. Germline lookup yields CDR1 MNHEY and CDR2 SVGAGI.